The rows below give T cell receptor beta chains drawn from one sample of a study of blood T cells in healthy people across ages. Each CDR3 protein is one row after TCRdb ran MiXCR on the 5' RACE reads. The repertoire holds fewer than 950,000 distinct CDR3 sequences, with approximately 53% as singletons. Sequenced material: blood. These receptors all stem from a man aged 80 or over in good health. Both conserved end residues are part of each CDR3. The D gene is left open where the match is weak. A row's size may be missing; if present it is once, few, many or a size class.

abundance: -
v_gene: TRBV28
j_gene: TRBJ2-5
d_gene: -
CDR3nt: TGTGCCAGCAGCCTATCGAACAGGGAACAGTACTTC
CDR3aa: CASSLSNREQYF

abundance: few
v_gene: TRBV27
j_gene: TRBJ2-7
d_gene: TRBD2
CDR3nt: TGTGCCAGCAGCTTCGCCGGGACTAGCGGGAACCAATTTTACGAGCAGTACTTC
CDR3aa: CASSFAGTSGNQFYEQYF

abundance: -
v_gene: TRBV12-3/TRBV12-4
j_gene: TRBJ2-2
d_gene: -
CDR3nt: TGTGCCAGCAGTCCAAGGATGACCGGGGAGCTGTTTTTT
CDR3aa: CASSPRMTGELFF

abundance: -
v_gene: TRBV29-1
j_gene: TRBJ2-1
d_gene: -
CDR3nt: TGCAGCGTTGGCCACTGGTGGGAGCAGTTCTTC
CDR3aa: CSVGHWWEQFF

abundance: -
v_gene: TRBV6-2/TRBV6-3
j_gene: TRBJ2-1
d_gene: -
CDR3nt: TGTGCCAGCAGTTACTCGCCAGGTGGCTACAATGAGCAGTTCTTC
CDR3aa: CASSYSPGGYNEQFF

abundance: -
v_gene: TRBV7-8
j_gene: TRBJ2-7
d_gene: TRBD1
CDR3nt: TGTGCCAGCAGCTTAGCGCCTAGAGAGGGACAGGGACAGGAGCAGTACTTC
CDR3aa: CASSLAPREGQGQEQYF

abundance: -
v_gene: TRBV2
j_gene: TRBJ2-3
d_gene: -
CDR3nt: TGTGCCAGCAGCGCGACTGGAGGGGGCACAGATACGCAGTATTTT
CDR3aa: CASSATGGGTDTQYF

abundance: few
v_gene: TRBV29-1
j_gene: TRBJ1-2
d_gene: TRBD1
CDR3nt: TGCAGCGTGGTGGACAGGGGATGGGGCTACACCTTC
CDR3aa: CSVVDRGWGYTF

abundance: -
v_gene: TRBV6-7
j_gene: TRBJ2-1
d_gene: TRBD2
CDR3nt: TGTGCCAGCAGTTACTGCCTAGCGGGAGCCGCCAATGAGCAGTTCTTC
CDR3aa: CASSYCLAGAANEQFF

abundance: -
v_gene: TRBV29-1
j_gene: TRBJ2-7
d_gene: -
CDR3nt: TGCAGCGTTGAAGCGGGAGAGGTATACGAGCAGTACTTC
CDR3aa: CSVEAGEVYEQYF

abundance: -
v_gene: TRBV6-2/TRBV6-3
j_gene: TRBJ2-5
d_gene: -
CDR3nt: TGTGCTAGTACCGACGGTGGGCTCACAAATGAGCAGTACTTC
CDR3aa: CASTDGGLTNEQYF

abundance: -
v_gene: TRBV12-3/TRBV12-4
j_gene: TRBJ1-1
d_gene: -
CDR3nt: TGTGCCAGCAGAAACGGCAATGAGAACACTGAAGCTTTCTTT
CDR3aa: CASRNGNENTEAFF

abundance: few
v_gene: TRBV12-5
j_gene: TRBJ1-2
d_gene: -
CDR3nt: TGTGCTAGTGGTTTCGGAGCTAACTATGGCTACACCTTC
CDR3aa: CASGFGANYGYTF

abundance: -
v_gene: TRBV15
j_gene: TRBJ2-5
d_gene: -
CDR3nt: TGTGCCACCAGCAGAGAAACAGGGTGGGAGACCCAGTACTTC
CDR3aa: CATSRETGWETQYF

abundance: few
v_gene: TRBV10-3
j_gene: TRBJ2-7
d_gene: TRBD1
CDR3nt: TGTGCCATCAACCAGGACAGGGACACTGAGCAGTACTTC
CDR3aa: CAINQDRDTEQYF

abundance: -
v_gene: TRBV28
j_gene: TRBJ2-7
d_gene: TRBD1
CDR3nt: TGTGCCAGCAGTCACGACAGGGGGCAAATCTGGTCCTACGAGCAGTACTTC
CDR3aa: CASSHDRGQIWSYEQYF

abundance: once
v_gene: TRBV18
j_gene: TRBJ1-2
d_gene: -
CDR3nt: TGTGCCAGCTCACCGTCAAGGGAGGTCTATGGCTACACCTTC
CDR3aa: CASSPSREVYGYTF

abundance: -
v_gene: TRBV6-6
j_gene: TRBJ2-1
d_gene: -
CDR3nt: TGTGCCAGCAGTACCGGGGCAGGTGGCCGAGGCTACAATGAGCAGTTCTTC
CDR3aa: CASSTGAGGRGYNEQFF

abundance: once
v_gene: TRBV7-3
j_gene: TRBJ2-5
d_gene: -
CDR3nt: TGTGCCAGCAGCTTAACGGGCAGGGCTAGGCAAGAGACCCAGTACTTC
CDR3aa: CASSLTGRARQETQYF

abundance: -
v_gene: TRBV5-1
j_gene: TRBJ2-7
d_gene: TRBD1
CDR3nt: TGCGCCAGCAGCTCCACCGGGACAGACTTCGAGCAGTACTTC
CDR3aa: CASSSTGTDFEQYF

abundance: -
v_gene: TRBV5-1
j_gene: TRBJ1-1
d_gene: -
CDR3nt: TGCGCCAGCAGCTGGTACAGGGTTGAGACTGAAGCTTTCTTT
CDR3aa: CASSWYRVETEAFF

abundance: -
v_gene: TRBV20-1
j_gene: TRBJ2-1
d_gene: TRBD2
CDR3nt: TGCAGTGCTCGTCCCCTAGCGGGTCCTGACAATGAGCAGTTCTTC
CDR3aa: CSARPLAGPDNEQFF

abundance: -
v_gene: TRBV7-8
j_gene: TRBJ2-1
d_gene: TRBD2
CDR3nt: TGTGCCAGCAGCTCTATAGGACTAGCGGGCTACAATGAGCAGTTCTTC
CDR3aa: CASSSIGLAGYNEQFF

abundance: few
v_gene: TRBV6-2/TRBV6-3
j_gene: TRBJ2-5
d_gene: -
CDR3nt: TGTGCCAGCAGTTACCCTGACTTACAAGAGACCCAGTACTTC
CDR3aa: CASSYPDLQETQYF

abundance: -
v_gene: TRBV12-5
j_gene: TRBJ1-2
d_gene: -
CDR3nt: TGTGCTAGTGGTTTGTCCGCGGGGGGCGGCGGCTACACCTTC
CDR3aa: CASGLSAGGGGYTF

abundance: few
v_gene: TRBV29-1
j_gene: TRBJ2-1
d_gene: -
CDR3nt: TGCAGCGTCGCCGACCCTAGCGCAAGCTCCTACAATGAGCAGTTCTTC
CDR3aa: CSVADPSASSYNEQFF

abundance: -
v_gene: TRBV4-1
j_gene: TRBJ2-1
d_gene: -
CDR3nt: TGCGCCAGCAGCCACCTAGGGACCAACAATGAGCAGTTCTTC
CDR3aa: CASSHLGTNNEQFF

abundance: -
v_gene: TRBV2
j_gene: TRBJ2-5
d_gene: -
CDR3nt: TGTGCCAGCAGTGATCGGGGGAGGCGTCAAGAGACCCAGTACTTC
CDR3aa: CASSDRGRRQETQYF

abundance: -
v_gene: TRBV6-2/TRBV6-3
j_gene: TRBJ2-2
d_gene: TRBD1
CDR3nt: TGTGCCAGCAGTTCCCGACAGGGTTTGAACACCGGGGAGCTGTTTTTT
CDR3aa: CASSSRQGLNTGELFF

abundance: -
v_gene: TRBV29-1
j_gene: TRBJ2-4
d_gene: -
CDR3nt: TGCAGCGGAGCGGAGGGTCTGCGAAACATTCAGTACTTC
CDR3aa: CSGAEGLRNIQYF

abundance: few
v_gene: TRBV20-1
j_gene: TRBJ2-5
d_gene: TRBD2
CDR3nt: TGCAGTGCTAGGGGACTAGCGGGAGGGCCCCAGCAAGAGACCCAGTACTTC
CDR3aa: CSARGLAGGPQQETQYF

abundance: -
v_gene: TRBV6-5
j_gene: TRBJ2-1
d_gene: TRBD2
CDR3nt: TGTGCCAGCAGTCGGACTAGCGACCAGTACAATGAGCAGTTCTTC
CDR3aa: CASSRTSDQYNEQFF

abundance: -
v_gene: TRBV4-2
j_gene: TRBJ1-6
d_gene: -
CDR3nt: TGTGCCAGCAGCCAAGATACAGGAAATTCACCCCTCCACTTT
CDR3aa: CASSQDTGNSPLHF

abundance: -
v_gene: TRBV5-1
j_gene: TRBJ2-1
d_gene: -
CDR3nt: TGCGCCAGCAGCTTGGGCCCTTTAGAGAGCAATGAGCAGTTCTTC
CDR3aa: CASSLGPLESNEQFF

abundance: few
v_gene: TRBV6-4
j_gene: TRBJ2-3
d_gene: TRBD2
CDR3nt: TGTGCCAACACCTACCAGAGACTAGCGCCATCAGAATACGCGTATTTT
CDR3aa: CANTYQRLAPSEYAYF

abundance: -
v_gene: TRBV3-1
j_gene: TRBJ2-7
d_gene: -
CDR3nt: TGTGCCAGCAGCCGACTTGGCTACTACGAGCAGTACTTC
CDR3aa: CASSRLGYYEQYF

abundance: few
v_gene: TRBV6-2/TRBV6-3
j_gene: TRBJ2-5
d_gene: TRBD2
CDR3nt: TGTGCCAGCAGACCGGGAGGCTGGGTGGAGACCCAGTACTTC
CDR3aa: CASRPGGWVETQYF

abundance: -
v_gene: TRBV28
j_gene: TRBJ2-3
d_gene: -
CDR3nt: TGTGCCAGCAGTTACCGCGGGTCCACAGATACGCAGTATTTT
CDR3aa: CASSYRGSTDTQYF

abundance: -
v_gene: TRBV14
j_gene: TRBJ2-5
d_gene: TRBD2
CDR3nt: TGTGCCAGCAGCCACGGACTAGTCCAAGAGACCCAGTACTTC
CDR3aa: CASSHGLVQETQYF

abundance: -
v_gene: TRBV24-1
j_gene: TRBJ2-7
d_gene: TRBD1
CDR3nt: TGTGCCACCAGTCCGGGGTCAGGGGGCGAGCAGTACTTC
CDR3aa: CATSPGSGGEQYF

abundance: few
v_gene: TRBV28
j_gene: TRBJ2-7
d_gene: TRBD1
CDR3nt: TGTGCCAGCCGGGACAGGGGAGGCGAGCAGTACTTC
CDR3aa: CASRDRGGEQYF

abundance: -
v_gene: TRBV29-1
j_gene: TRBJ2-7
d_gene: -
CDR3nt: TGCAGCGTGAGGACAGACGAGCAGTACTTC
CDR3aa: CSVRTDEQYF

abundance: once
v_gene: TRBV2
j_gene: TRBJ1-6
d_gene: TRBD1
CDR3nt: TGTGCCAGCAGCGAGGCACAGGGGTATTCACCCCTCCACTTT
CDR3aa: CASSEAQGYSPLHF

abundance: -
v_gene: TRBV5-1
j_gene: TRBJ2-5
d_gene: TRBD2
CDR3nt: TGCGCCAGCAGCTTTCCTAGCGGGAGTGTCCAGTACTTC
CDR3aa: CASSFPSGSVQYF

abundance: -
v_gene: TRBV3-1
j_gene: TRBJ2-3
d_gene: -
CDR3nt: TGTGCCAGCAGCCAAGATTGGGGCAGGCGGACGACGGGAGATACGCAGTATTTT
CDR3aa: CASSQDWGRRTTGDTQYF

abundance: -
v_gene: TRBV14
j_gene: TRBJ2-3
d_gene: -
CDR3nt: TGTGCCAGCAGCCCCCGAGAAATTCCAGATACGCAGTATTTT
CDR3aa: CASSPREIPDTQYF

abundance: -
v_gene: TRBV3-1
j_gene: TRBJ2-7
d_gene: TRBD2
CDR3nt: TGTGCCAGCAGCGAGATCGGGACTAGCGTAACCTACGAGCAGTACTTC
CDR3aa: CASSEIGTSVTYEQYF

abundance: many
v_gene: TRBV20-1
j_gene: TRBJ2-3
d_gene: -
CDR3nt: TGCAGTGCTCCCCGGGACGGAAGCACAGATACGCAGTATTTT
CDR3aa: CSAPRDGSTDTQYF

abundance: -
v_gene: TRBV13
j_gene: TRBJ2-4
d_gene: -
CDR3nt: TGTGCCAGCAGCTTACCCCGGGGAATAGCCAAAAACATTCAGTACTTC
CDR3aa: CASSLPRGIAKNIQYF

abundance: -
v_gene: TRBV24-1
j_gene: TRBJ2-5
d_gene: TRBD2
CDR3nt: TGTGCCACCCGCACCACGGGGGGTCAAGAGACCCAGTACTTC
CDR3aa: CATRTTGGQETQYF

abundance: -
v_gene: TRBV20-1
j_gene: TRBJ1-4
d_gene: -
CDR3nt: TGCAGTGCTATCAGCTCGGTTGGGGAAAAACTGTTTTTT
CDR3aa: CSAISSVGEKLFF

abundance: many
v_gene: TRBV7-3
j_gene: TRBJ2-4
d_gene: TRBD1
CDR3nt: TGTGCCAGCAGCTACGGACAGGGTGTTTCAGACATTCAGTACTTC
CDR3aa: CASSYGQGVSDIQYF

abundance: many
v_gene: TRBV20-1
j_gene: TRBJ1-2
d_gene: -
CDR3nt: TGCAGTGCTTACCCTGAGGGCTATGAGGGCTATGGCTACACCTTC
CDR3aa: CSAYPEGYEGYGYTF

abundance: -
v_gene: TRBV28
j_gene: TRBJ2-1
d_gene: TRBD1
CDR3nt: TGTGCCAGCAGTGACCGGGACAGATACAATGAGCAGTTCTTC
CDR3aa: CASSDRDRYNEQFF

abundance: -
v_gene: TRBV20-1
j_gene: TRBJ1-2
d_gene: TRBD1
CDR3nt: TGCAGTGCTACCTTGACAGGGCCGGCCACCTTC
CDR3aa: CSATLTGPATF

abundance: -
v_gene: TRBV4-1
j_gene: TRBJ2-1
d_gene: -
CDR3nt: TGCGCCAGCAGCCCGGTTGGGGGGTTAGGCCCCTCAACCTACAATGAGCAGTTCTTC
CDR3aa: CASSPVGGLGPSTYNEQFF

abundance: few
v_gene: TRBV3-1
j_gene: TRBJ2-7
d_gene: -
CDR3nt: TGTGCCAGCAGCCGGGGATCGAGCTCCTACGAGCAGTACTTC
CDR3aa: CASSRGSSSYEQYF